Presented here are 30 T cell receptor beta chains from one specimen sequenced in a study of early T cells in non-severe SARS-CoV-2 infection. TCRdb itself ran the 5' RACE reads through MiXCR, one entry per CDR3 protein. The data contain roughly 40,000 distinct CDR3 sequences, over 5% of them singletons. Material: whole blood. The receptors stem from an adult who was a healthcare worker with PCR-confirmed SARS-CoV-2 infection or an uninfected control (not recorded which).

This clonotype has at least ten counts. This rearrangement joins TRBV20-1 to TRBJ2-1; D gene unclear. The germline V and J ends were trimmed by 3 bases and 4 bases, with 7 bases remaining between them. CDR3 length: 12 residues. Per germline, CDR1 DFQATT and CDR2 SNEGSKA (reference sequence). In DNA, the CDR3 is TGCAGTGCTAGCTCGGCGTACAATGAGCAGTTCTTC. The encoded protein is CSASSAYNEQFF.

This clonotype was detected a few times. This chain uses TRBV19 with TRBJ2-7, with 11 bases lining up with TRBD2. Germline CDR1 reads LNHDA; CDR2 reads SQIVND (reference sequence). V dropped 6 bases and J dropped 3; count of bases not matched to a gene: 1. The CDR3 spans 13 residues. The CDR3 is CASRGTSGYEQYF. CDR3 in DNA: TGTGCCAGTAGGGGGACTAGCGGCTACGAGCAGTACTTC.

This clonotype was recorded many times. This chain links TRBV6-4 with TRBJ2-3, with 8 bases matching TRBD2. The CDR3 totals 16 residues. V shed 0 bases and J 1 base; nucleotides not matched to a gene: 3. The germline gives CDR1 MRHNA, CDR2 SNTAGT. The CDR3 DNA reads TGTGCCAGCAGTGACTCGAGCGGGAGCGGCACAGATACGCAGTATTTT. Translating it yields CASSDSSGSGTDTQYF.

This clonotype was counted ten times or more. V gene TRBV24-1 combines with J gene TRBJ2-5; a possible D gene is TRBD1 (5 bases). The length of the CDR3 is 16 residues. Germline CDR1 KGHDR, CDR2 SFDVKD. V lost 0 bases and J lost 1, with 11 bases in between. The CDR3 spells CATSDLVRVSQETQYF. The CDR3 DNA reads TGTGCCACCAGTGATTTGGTCAGGGTAAGCCAAGAGACCCAGTACTTC.

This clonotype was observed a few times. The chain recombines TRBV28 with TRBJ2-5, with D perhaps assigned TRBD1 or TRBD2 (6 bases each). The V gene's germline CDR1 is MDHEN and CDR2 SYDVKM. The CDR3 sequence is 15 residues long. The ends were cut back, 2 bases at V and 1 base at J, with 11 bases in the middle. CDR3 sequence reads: CASSLGGRLQETQYF. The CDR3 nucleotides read TGTGCCAGCAGTTTAGGGGGGCGGCTCCAAGAGACCCAGTACTTC.

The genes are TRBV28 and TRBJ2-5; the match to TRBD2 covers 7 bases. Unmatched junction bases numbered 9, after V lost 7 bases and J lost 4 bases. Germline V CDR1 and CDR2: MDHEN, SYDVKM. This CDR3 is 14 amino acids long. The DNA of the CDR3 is TGTGCCAGCAACGAAGCGGGCGGGAGAGAGACCCAGTACTTC. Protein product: CASNEAGGRETQYF.

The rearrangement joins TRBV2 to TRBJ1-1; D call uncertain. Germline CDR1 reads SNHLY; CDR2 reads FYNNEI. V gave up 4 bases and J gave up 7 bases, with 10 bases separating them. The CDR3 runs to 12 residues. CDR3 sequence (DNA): TGTGCCAGCAGTGTAGGACCGAATGAAGCTTTCTTT. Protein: CASSVGPNEAFF.

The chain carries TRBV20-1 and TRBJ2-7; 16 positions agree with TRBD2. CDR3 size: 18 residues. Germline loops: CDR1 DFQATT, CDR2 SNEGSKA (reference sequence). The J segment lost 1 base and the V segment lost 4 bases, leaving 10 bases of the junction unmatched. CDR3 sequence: CSAMGLAGGIQESYEQYF. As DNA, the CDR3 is TGCAGTGCTATGGGACTAGCGGGAGGGATACAGGAGTCCTACGAGCAGTACTTC.

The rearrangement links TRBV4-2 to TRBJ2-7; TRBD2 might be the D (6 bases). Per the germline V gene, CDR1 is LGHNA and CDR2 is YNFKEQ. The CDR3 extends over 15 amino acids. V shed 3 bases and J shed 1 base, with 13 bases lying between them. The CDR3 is CASSHEASESYEQYF. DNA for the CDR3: TGTGCCAGCAGCCACGAGGCTAGCGAATCCTACGAGCAGTACTTC.

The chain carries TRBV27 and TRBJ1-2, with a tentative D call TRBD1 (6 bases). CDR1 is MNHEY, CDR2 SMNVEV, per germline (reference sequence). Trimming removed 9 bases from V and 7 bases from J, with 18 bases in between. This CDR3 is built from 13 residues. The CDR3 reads CASGGGFPRGYTF. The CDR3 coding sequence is TGTGCCAGTGGAGGGGGATTTCCACGTGGCTACACCTTC.

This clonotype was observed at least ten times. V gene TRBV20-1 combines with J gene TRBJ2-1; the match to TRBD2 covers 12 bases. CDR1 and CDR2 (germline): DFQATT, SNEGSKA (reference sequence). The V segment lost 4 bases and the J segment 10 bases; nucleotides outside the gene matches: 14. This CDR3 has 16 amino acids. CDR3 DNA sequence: TGCAGTGCTAAGCTAGTCGGGCTAGCGGGAGGGTCAGAGCAGTTCTTC. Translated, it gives CSAKLVGLAGGSEQFF.

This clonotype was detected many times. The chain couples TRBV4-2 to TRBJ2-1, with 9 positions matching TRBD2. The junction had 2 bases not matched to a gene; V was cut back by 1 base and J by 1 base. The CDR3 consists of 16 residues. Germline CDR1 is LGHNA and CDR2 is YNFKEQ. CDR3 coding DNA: TGTGCCAGCAGCCAAGGACTAGCGGATTCCTACAATGAGCAGTTCTTC. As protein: CASSQGLADSYNEQFF.

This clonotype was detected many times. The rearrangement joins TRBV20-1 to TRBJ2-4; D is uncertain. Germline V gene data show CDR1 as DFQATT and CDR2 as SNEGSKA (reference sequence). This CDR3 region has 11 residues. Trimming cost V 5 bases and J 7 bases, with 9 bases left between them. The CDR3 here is CSALDGNIQYF. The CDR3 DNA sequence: TGCAGTGCTCTTGATGGGAACATTCAGTACTTC.

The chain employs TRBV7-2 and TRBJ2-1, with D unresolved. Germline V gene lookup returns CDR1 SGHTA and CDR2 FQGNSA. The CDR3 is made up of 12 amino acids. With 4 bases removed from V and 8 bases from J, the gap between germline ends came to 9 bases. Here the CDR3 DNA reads TGTGCCAGCAGCTCCCACAGACATGAGCAGTTCTTC. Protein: CASSSHRHEQFF.

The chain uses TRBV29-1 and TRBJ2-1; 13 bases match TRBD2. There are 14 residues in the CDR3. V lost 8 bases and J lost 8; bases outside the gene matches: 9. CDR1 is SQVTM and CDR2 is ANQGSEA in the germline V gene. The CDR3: CSLRRTSGRDEQFF. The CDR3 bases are TGCAGCTTGCGAAGGACTAGCGGGAGAGATGAGCAGTTCTTC.

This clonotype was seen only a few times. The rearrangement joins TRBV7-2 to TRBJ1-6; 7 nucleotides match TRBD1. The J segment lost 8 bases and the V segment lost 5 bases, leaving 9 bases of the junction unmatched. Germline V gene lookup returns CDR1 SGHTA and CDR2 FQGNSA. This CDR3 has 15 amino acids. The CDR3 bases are TGTGCCAGCAGCCTCTCCGGGACAGAGCATTCACCCCTCCACTTT. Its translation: CASSLSGTEHSPLHF.

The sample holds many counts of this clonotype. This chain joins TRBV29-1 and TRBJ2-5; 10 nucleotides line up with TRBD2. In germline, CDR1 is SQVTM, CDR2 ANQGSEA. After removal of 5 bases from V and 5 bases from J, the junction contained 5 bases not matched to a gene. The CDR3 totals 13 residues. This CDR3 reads CSVPLAGRETQYF. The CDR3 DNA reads TGCAGCGTTCCACTAGCGGGACGGGAGACCCAGTACTTC.

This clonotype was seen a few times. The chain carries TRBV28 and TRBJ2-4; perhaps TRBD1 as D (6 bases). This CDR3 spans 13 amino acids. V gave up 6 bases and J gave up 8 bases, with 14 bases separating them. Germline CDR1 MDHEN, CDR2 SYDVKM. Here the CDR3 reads CASSSGVLDIQYF. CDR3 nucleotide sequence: TGTGCCAGCAGCTCAGGGGTTCTGGACATTCAGTACTTC.

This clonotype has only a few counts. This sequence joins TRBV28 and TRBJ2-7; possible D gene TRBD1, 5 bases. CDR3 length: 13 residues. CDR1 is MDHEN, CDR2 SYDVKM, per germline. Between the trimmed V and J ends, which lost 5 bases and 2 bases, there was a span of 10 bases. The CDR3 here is CASSGRDTYEQYF. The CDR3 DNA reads TGTGCCAGCAGTGGCAGGGATACCTACGAGCAGTACTTC.

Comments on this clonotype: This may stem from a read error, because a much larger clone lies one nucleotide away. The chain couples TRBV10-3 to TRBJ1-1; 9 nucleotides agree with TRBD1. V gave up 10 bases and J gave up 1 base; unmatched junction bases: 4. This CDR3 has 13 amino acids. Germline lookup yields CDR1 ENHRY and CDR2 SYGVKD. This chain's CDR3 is CARTGQGNTEAFF. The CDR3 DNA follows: TGTGCCAGAACGGGACAGGGGAACACTGAAGCTTTCTTT.

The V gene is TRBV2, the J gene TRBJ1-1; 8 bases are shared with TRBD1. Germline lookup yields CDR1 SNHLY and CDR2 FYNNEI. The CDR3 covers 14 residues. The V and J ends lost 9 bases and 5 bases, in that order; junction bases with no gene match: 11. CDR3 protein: CASSQQGERTEAFF. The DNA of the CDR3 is TGTGCCAGTAGCCAACAGGGGGAAAGGACTGAAGCTTTCTTT.

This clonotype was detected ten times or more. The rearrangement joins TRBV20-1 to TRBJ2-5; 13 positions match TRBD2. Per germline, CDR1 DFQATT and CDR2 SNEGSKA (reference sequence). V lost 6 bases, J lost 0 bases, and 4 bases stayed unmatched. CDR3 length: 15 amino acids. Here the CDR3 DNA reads TGCAGTGCCCCACTAGCGGGAGGGCACCAAGAGACCCAGTACTTC. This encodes CSAPLAGGHQETQYF.

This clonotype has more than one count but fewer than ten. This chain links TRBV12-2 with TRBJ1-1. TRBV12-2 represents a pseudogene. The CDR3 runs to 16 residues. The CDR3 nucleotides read TGTGCAAGTCGCTCCCGTCGGGCTCCTACAGTCACTGAAGCTTTCTTT. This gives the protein CASRSRRAPTVTEAFF.

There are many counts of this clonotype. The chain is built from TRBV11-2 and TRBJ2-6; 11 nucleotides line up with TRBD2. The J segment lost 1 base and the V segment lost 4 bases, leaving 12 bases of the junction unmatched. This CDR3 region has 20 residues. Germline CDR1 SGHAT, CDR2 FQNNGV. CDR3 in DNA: TGTGCCAGCAGCTCGCGAGGGACTAGCGGCCTAATTTCTGGGGCCAACGTCCTGACTTTC. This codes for CASSSRGTSGLISGANVLTF.

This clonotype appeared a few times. CDR3 sequence (DNA): TGCAGTGCTAGTAGGCCGAATGAGCAGTTCTTC. Protein sequence: CSASRPNEQFF. The rearrangement joins TRBV20-1 to TRBJ2-1; D is unclear. The CDR3 length is 11 residues. V was shortened by 3 bases and J by 7 bases, with 7 bases between the two germline ends. Germline CDR1 DFQATT, CDR2 SNEGSKA (reference sequence).

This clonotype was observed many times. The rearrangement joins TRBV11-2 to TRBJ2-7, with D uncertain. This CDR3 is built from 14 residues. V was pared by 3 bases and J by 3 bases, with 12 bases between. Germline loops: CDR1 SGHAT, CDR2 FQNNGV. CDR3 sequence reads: CASSFQSGGYEQYF. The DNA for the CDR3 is TGTGCCAGCAGCTTCCAATCGGGCGGCTACGAGCAGTACTTC.

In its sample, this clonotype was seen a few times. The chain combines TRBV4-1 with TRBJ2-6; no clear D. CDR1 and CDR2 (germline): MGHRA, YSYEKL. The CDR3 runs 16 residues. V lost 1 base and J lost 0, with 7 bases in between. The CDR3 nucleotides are TGCGCCAGCAGCCAAGGAATAATCTCTGGGGCCAACGTCCTGACTTTC. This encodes CASSQGIISGANVLTF.

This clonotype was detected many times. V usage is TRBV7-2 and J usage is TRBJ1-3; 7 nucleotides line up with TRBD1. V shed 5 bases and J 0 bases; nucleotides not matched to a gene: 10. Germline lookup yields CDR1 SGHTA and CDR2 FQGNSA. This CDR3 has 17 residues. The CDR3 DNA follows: TGTGCCAGCAGCAAAGACAGGGCCCTGAACTCTGGAAACACCATATATTTT. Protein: CASSKDRALNSGNTIYF.

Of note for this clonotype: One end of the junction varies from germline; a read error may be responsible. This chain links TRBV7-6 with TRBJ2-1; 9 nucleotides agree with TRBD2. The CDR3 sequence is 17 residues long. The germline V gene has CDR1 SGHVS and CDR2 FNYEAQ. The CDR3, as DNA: TGTCCCAGCAGCATGACTAGCGGTCTACAACAATATGGTGAGCAGTTCTTC. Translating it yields CPSSMTSGLQQYGEQFF. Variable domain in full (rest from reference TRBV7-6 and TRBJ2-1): GAGVSQSPRYKVTKRGQDVALRCDPISGHVSLYWYRQALGQGPEFLTYFNYEAQQDKSGLPNDRFSAERPEGSISTLTIQRTEQRDSAMYRCPSSMTSGLQQYGEQFFGPGTRLTVL.

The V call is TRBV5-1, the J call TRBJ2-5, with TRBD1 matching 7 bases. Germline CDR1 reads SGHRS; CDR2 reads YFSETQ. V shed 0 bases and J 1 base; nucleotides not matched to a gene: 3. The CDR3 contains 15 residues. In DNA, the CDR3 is TGCGCCAGCAGCTTGGCCGGGACAGTCCAAGAGACCCAGTACTTC. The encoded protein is CASSLAGTVQETQYF.